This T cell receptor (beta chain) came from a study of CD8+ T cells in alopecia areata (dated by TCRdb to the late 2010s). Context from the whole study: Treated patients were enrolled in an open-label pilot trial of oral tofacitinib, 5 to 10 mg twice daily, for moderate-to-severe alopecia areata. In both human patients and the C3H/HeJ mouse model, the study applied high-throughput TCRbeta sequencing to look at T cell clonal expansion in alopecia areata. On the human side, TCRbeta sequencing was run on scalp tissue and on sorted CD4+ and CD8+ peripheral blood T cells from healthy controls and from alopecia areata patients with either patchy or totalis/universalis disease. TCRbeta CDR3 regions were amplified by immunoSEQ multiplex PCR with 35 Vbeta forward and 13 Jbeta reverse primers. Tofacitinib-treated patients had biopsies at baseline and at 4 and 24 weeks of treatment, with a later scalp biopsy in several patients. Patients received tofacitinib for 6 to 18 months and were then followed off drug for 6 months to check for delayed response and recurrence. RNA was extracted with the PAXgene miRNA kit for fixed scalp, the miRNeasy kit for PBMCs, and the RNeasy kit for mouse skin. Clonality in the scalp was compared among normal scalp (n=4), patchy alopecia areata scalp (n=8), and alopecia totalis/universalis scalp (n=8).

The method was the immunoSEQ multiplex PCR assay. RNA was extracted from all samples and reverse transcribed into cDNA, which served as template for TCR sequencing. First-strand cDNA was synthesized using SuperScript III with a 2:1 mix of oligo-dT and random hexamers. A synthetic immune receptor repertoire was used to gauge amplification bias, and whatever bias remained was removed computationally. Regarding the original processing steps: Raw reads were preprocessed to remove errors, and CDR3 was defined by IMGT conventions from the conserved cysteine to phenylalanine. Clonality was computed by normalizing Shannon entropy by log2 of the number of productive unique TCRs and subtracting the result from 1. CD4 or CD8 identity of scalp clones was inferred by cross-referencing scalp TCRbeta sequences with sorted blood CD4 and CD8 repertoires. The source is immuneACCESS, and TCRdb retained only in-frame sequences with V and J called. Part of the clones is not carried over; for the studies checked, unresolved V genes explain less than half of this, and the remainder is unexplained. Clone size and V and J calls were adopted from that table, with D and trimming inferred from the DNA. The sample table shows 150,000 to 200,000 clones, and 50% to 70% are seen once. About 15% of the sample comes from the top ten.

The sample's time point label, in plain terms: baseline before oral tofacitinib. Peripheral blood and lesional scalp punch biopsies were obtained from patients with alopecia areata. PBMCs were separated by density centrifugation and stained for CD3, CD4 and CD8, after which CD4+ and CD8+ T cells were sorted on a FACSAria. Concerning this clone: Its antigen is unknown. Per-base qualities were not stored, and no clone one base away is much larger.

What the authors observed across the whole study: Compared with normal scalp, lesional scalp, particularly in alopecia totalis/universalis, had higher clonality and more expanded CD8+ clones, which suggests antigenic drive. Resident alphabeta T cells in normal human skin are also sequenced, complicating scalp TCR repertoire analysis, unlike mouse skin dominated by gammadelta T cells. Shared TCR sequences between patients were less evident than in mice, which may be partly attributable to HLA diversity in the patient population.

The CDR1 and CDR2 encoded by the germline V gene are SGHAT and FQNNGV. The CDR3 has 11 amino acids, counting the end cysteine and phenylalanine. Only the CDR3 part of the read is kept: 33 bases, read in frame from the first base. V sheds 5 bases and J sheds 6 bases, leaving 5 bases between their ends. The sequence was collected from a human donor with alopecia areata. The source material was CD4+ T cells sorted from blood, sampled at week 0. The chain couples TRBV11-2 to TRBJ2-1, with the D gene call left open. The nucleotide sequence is TGTGCCAGCAGCCTGAGCAATGAGCAGTTCTTC. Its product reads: CASSLSNEQFF.